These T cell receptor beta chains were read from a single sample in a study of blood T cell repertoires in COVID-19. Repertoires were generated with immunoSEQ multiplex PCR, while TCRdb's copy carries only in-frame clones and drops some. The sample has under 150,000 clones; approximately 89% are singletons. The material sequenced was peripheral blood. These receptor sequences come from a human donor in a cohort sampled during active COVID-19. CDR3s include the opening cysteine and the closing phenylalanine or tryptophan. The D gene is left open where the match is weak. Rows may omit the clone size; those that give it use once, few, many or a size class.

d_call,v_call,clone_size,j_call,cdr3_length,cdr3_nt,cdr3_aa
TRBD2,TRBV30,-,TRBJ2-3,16,TGTGCCTGGAGCGCGGGACTAGCGGGGACTCCAGATACGCAGTATTTT,CAWSAGLAGTPDTQYF
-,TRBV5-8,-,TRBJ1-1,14,TGTGCCAGCAGCCTGCCGGGAGTAAGAACTGAAGCTTTCTTT,CASSLPGVRTEAFF
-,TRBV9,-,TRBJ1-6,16,TGTGCCAGCAGCCCGAGGCGGTCTTCTGGCGATTCACCCCTCCACTTT,CASSPRRSSGDSPLHF
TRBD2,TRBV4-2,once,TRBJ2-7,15,TGTGCCAGCAGACCGAGCGGGGGGCCTTCCTACGAGCAGTACTTC,CASRPSGGPSYEQYF
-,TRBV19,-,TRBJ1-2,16,TGTGCCAGTAGTCCCGCAGGAACCATAATTAACTATGGCTACACCTTC,CASSPAGTIINYGYTF
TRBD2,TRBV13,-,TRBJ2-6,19,TGTGCCAGCAGCTTATTTGGACTAGCGGGGCACTCTGGGGCCAACGTCCTGACTTTC,CASSLFGLAGHSGANVLTF
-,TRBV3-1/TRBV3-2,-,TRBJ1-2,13,TGTGCCAGCAGCCAACCTATGGGGAGCGGCTACACCTTC,CASSQPMGSGYTF
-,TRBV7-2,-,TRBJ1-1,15,TGTGCCAGCAGCTTAGGCGCGGGGGTGAACACTGAAGCTTTCTTT,CASSLGAGVNTEAFF
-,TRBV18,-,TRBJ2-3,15,TGTGCCAGCTCACCAGAGGCACCAAACACAGATACGCAGTATTTT,CASSPEAPNTDTQYF
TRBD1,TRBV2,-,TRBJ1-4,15,TGTGCCAGCAGTGTTAGGCCAGGGGGTAATGAAAAACTGTTTTTT,CASSVRPGGNEKLFF
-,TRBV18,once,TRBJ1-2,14,TGTGCCAGCTCACCACCAGGAGCTAACTATGGCTACACCTTC,CASSPPGANYGYTF
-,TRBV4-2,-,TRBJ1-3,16,TGTGCCAGCAGCCAAGATCCGCAGGGTTCCGGAAACACCATATATTTT,CASSQDPQGSGNTIYF
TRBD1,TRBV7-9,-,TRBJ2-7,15,TGTGCCAGCAGCTCCGGGACAGGGATATCTTACGAGCAGTACTTC,CASSSGTGISYEQYF
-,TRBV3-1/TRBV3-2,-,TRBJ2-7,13,TGTGCCAGCAGCTCTCTAAGCTCCTACGAGCAGTACTTC,CASSSLSSYEQYF
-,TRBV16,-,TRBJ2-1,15,TGTGCCAGCAGCCCTTCTAGCGTGAGCGGCAATGAGCAGTTCTTC,CASSPSSVSGNEQFF
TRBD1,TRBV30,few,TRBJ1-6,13,TGTGCCTGGACGACAGGGCCTAATTCACCCCTCCACTTT,CAWTTGPNSPLHF
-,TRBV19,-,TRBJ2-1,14,TGTGCCAGTAGCCGATCACGGGGCTACAATGAGCAGTTCTTC,CASSRSRGYNEQFF
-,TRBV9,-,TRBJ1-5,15,TGTGCCAGCAGCGTATCTTCAGAAAGCAATCAGCCCCAGCATTTT,CASSVSSESNQPQHF
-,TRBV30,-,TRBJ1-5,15,TGTGCCTGGAGTAGGGGGTCTGATAGCAATCAGCCCCAGCATTTT,CAWSRGSDSNQPQHF
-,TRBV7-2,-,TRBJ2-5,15,TGTGCCAGCAGCATCCAACCGGGACACCTAGAGACCCAGTACTTC,CASSIQPGHLETQYF
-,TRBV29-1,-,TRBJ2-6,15,TGCAGCGTTGAGCTCAGGGACTCTGGGGCCAACGTCCTGACTTTC,CSVELRDSGANVLTF
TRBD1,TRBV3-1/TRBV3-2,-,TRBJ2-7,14,TGTGCCAGCAGGTCCGGGACAGGGACCTCCGAGCAGTACTTC,CASRSGTGTSEQYF
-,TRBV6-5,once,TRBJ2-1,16,TGTGCCAGCAGTTACGACCCAGACAGCTCCTACAATGAGCAGTTCTTC,CASSYDPDSSYNEQFF
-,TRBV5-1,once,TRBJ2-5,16,TGCGCCAGCACCAACCGGAGGGCCGTGGGAGAAGAGACCCAGTACTTC,CASTNRRAVGEETQYF
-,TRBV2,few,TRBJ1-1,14,TGTGCCAGCAACGGCGGGGCCATGAACACTGAAGCTTTCTTT,CASNGGAMNTEAFF
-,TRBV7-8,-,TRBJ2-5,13,TGTGCCAGCAGCCCCCGGGTCTCGTTGACCCAGTACTTC,CASSPRVSLTQYF
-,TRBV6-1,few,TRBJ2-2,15,TGTGCCAGCAGTGACGGTGCGGGGAACACCGGGGAGCTGTTTTTT,CASSDGAGNTGELFF
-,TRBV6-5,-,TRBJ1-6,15,TGTGCCAGCAGTTACTCCATCCAGGCTAATTCACCCCTCCACTTT,CASSYSIQANSPLHF
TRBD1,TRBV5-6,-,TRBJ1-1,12,TGTGCCAGCAGCCCAGGGACAGTTGAAGCTTTCTTT,CASSPGTVEAFF
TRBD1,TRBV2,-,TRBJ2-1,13,TGTGCCAGCCCTGACAGGGGTGATCATGAGCAGTTCTTC,CASPDRGDHEQFF
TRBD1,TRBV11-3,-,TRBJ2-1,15,TGTGCCAGCAGCCCAGGACAGGGTGTCGGCAATGAGCAGTTCTTC,CASSPGQGVGNEQFF
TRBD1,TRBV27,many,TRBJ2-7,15,TGTGCCAGCGGAATCCTACAGGGGGGCCCCTACGAGCAGTACTTC,CASGILQGGPYEQYF
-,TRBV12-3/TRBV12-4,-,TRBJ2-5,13,TGTGCCAGCAGTTTTAGGGACACAGAGACCCAGTACTTC,CASSFRDTETQYF
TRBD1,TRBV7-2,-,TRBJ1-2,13,TGTGCCAGCAGCTCTGGGACAGGGGGTGGCTACACCTTC,CASSSGTGGGYTF
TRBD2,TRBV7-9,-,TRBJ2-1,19,TGTGCCAGCAGCTCTACCCGCCCTAGCGGGGGTATCCCCTACAATGAGCAGTTCTTC,CASSSTRPSGGIPYNEQFF
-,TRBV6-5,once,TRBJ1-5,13,TGTGCCAGCAGATTAGAGGGCAATCAGCCCCAGCATTTT,CASRLEGNQPQHF
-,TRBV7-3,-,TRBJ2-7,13,TGTGCCAGCAGCTTGGCGGGCACCTACGAGCAGTACTTC,CASSLAGTYEQYF
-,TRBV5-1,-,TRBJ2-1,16,TGCGCCAGCAGCTTGGCGTTTGGAGGTGGTATGATTGAGCAGTTCTTC,CASSLAFGGGMIEQFF
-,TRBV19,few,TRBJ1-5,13,TGTGCCAGTAGGCGGATCGCCAATCAGCCCCAGCATTTT,CASRRIANQPQHF
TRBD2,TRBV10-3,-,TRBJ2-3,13,TGTGCCATAGCCCGGGGGGGAGACGATACGCAGTATTTT,CAIARGGDDTQYF
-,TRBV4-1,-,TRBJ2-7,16,TGCGCCAGCAGCCCAGGCCAGATCAGGGGATCCTACGAGCAGTACTTC,CASSPGQIRGSYEQYF
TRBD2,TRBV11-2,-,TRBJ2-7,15,TGTGCCAGCAGCCTAACTAGCGGGGGAAACTACGAGCAGTACTTC,CASSLTSGGNYEQYF
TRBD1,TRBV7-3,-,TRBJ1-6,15,TGTGCCAGCAGCTTAACCGGGACAGGGGGTTCACCCCTCCACTTT,CASSLTGTGGSPLHF
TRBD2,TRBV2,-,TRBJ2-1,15,TGTGCCAGCAGGACCACTAGCGGGGGTCTAAATGAGCAGTTCTTC,CASRTTSGGLNEQFF